This T cell receptor (beta chain) was captured by sequencing in a study of T cell responses to AZD1222 COVID-19 vaccine. This clone was observed a single time. Its antigen is as yet unknown. Study results and limitations: Compared with day 0, the breadth and depth of the Spike-specific TCR repertoire rose significantly after two doses of AZD1222. Only 5 or 6 AZD1222 recipients were seropositive at baseline. Repertoires were obtained only post-peak T cell response. Donors were mostly white British, more females; clonal diversity possibly underestimated.

This CDR3 is built from 12 residues. With 3 bases removed from V and 8 bases from J, the gap between germline ends came to 9 bases. From germline, CDR1 is SGHNT and CDR2 YYREEE (reference sequence). Repertoires were generated with immunoSEQ multiplex PCR, while TCRdb's copy carries only in-frame clones and drops some. The table lists fewer than 200,000 clones, roughly nine tenths of them singletons. The chain carries TRBV5-4 and TRBJ2-1, with D possibly matching TRBD1 (5 bases). This specimen was peripheral blood, taken 28 days after the second AZD1222 dose. This receptor was taken from an adult who received the AZD1222 COVID-19 vaccine. The CDR3 DNA reads TGTGCCAGCAGCTCCCTGACAGATGAGCAGTTCTTC. It codes for CASSSLTDEQFF.